This TCR beta chain stems from a study of control samples from healthy donors and cancer patients. This CDR3 comprises 14 residues. With 6 bases removed from V and 3 bases from J, the gap between germline ends came to 12 bases. The germline CDR1 and CDR2 sequences are MNHEY and SMNVEV (reference sequence). This table comes from immunoSEQ multiplex PCR, and its TCRdb copy is limited to in-frame clones, with some not included. The sample lists fewer than 120,000 clones, approximately 88% occurring once. This TCR derives from a woman aged 55-69 years with lung cancer. V usage is TRBV27 and J usage is TRBJ1-5; D possibly corresponds to TRBD1 (5 bases). The sequenced material came from PBMCs. The CDR3: CASRLGGYNQPQHF. CDR3 nucleotides: TGTGCCAGCAGACTGGGGGGGTACAATCAGCCCCAGCATTTT.